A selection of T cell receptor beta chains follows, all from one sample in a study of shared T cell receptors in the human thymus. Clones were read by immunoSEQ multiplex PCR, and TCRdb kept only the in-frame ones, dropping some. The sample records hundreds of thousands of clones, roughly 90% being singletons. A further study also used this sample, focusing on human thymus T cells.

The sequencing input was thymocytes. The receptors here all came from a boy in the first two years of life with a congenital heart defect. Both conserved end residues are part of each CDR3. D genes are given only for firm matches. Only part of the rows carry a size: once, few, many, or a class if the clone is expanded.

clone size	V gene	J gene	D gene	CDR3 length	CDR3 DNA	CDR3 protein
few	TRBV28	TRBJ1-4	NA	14	TGTGCCAGCATCCAGGGAGGGGCTAATGAAAAACTGTTTTTT	CASIQGGANEKLFF
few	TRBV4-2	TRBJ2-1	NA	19	TGTGCCAGCAGCCAAGATGCAGGGGGCGCGGGGGGGGGATACAATGAGCAGTTCTTC	CASSQDAGGAGGGYNEQFF
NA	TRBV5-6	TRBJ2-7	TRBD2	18	TGTGCCAGCAGCTCCCGGGGGGCTAGCGGGAGGGTCTCCTACGAGCAGTACTTC	CASSSRGASGRVSYEQYF
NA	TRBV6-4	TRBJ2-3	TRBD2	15	TGTGCCACCGCTAGCGGGATGGTCGGTGGAGATACGCAGTATTTT	CATASGMVGGDTQYF
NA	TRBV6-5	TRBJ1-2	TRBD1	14	TGTGCCAGCAGCTCCGGGACAGGGGGTGGTGGCTACACCTTC	CASSSGTGGGGYTF
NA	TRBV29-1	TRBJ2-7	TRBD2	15	TGCAGCGTTGAAGCCAGCGGGACCCCTGTCCACGAGCAGTACTTC	CSVEASGTPVHEQYF
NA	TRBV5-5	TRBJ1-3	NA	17	TGTGCCAGCAGCTACCCTCAGGGGACGATCTCTGGAAACACCATATATTTT	CASSYPQGTISGNTIYF
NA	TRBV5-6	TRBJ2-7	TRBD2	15	TGTGCCAGCAGTCGCGGGACTACTAGCTCTTACGAGCAGTACTTC	CASSRGTTSSYEQYF
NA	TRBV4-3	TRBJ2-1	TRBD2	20	TGCGCCAGCAGCCAAGACGGCTCAAACTCTAGCGGGAGGGCCCACAATGAGCAGTTCTTC	CASSQDGSNSSGRAHNEQFF
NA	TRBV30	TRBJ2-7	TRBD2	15	TGTGCCTGGAGTCTTCAACTAGCGGGAAAACACGAGCAGTACTTC	CAWSLQLAGKHEQYF
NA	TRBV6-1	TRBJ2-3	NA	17	TGTGCCAGCAGTGAAGCGGGGGGGGGCCCCATCACAGATACGCAGTATTTT	CASSEAGGGPITDTQYF
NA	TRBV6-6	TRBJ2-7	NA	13	TGTGCCAGCAGTTACGGGGCCTCCTACGAGCAGTACTTC	CASSYGASYEQYF
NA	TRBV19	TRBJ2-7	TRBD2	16	TGTGCCAGTAGTATAGGAAGTAGCGGGAGCTCCTACGAGCAGTACTTC	CASSIGSSGSSYEQYF
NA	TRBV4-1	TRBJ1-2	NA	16	TGCGCCAGCAGCCAAAGGATGGGGCCCAAAGGAGCTGGCTACACCTTC	CASSQRMGPKGAGYTF
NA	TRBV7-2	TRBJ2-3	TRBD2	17	TGTGCCAGCAGCTTAGCGCCGGGACTAGCGGGAGGAGATACGCAGTATTTT	CASSLAPGLAGGDTQYF
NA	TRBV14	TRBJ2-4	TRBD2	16	TGTGCCAGCAGCGGGGAGCGGGAGGCTTCCAAAAACATTCAGTACTTC	CASSGEREASKNIQYF
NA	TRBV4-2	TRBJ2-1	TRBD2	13	TGTGCCACCTCGAGAGGGCGGGAGGCTGAGCAGTTCTTC	CATSRGREAEQFF
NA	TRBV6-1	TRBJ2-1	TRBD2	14	TGTGCCAGCAGTGGAAGCGGGGCTTACAATGAGCAGTTCTTC	CASSGSGAYNEQFF
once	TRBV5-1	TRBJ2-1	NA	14	TGCGCCAGCAGCTCCGGGGACACATTTCATGAGCAGTTCTTC	CASSSGDTFHEQFF
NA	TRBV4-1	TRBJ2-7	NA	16	TGCGCCAGCAGCCAAGGGGCGGGGGCGGCTACCTACGAGCAGTACTTC	CASSQGAGAATYEQYF
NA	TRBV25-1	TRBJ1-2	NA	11	TGTGCCAGCCATGGACAGAATGGCTACACCTTC	CASHGQNGYTF
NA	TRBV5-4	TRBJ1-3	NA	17	TGTGCCAGCAGCTTGGCGGGGAGAACCCCCTCTGGAAACACCATATATTTT	CASSLAGRTPSGNTIYF
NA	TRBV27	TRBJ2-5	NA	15	TGTGCCAGCAGTCCGCCCGCAGGCCCCAAAGAGACCCAGTACTTC	CASSPPAGPKETQYF
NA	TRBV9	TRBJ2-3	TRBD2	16	TGTGCCAGCAGCGTAGTAACTAGCGGGAGGATAGATACGCAGTATTTT	CASSVVTSGRIDTQYF
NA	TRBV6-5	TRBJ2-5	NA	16	TGTGCCAGCAGTTACGGGTGGGCGGGTCATCAAGAGACCCAGTACTTC	CASSYGWAGHQETQYF
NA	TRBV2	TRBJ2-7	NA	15	TGTGCCAGCAGTGTGCCAGGCCCCCCGGTCTACGAGCAGTACTTC	CASSVPGPPVYEQYF
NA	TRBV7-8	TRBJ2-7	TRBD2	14	TGTGCCAGCAGCCTCGGACTAGCGGTCTACGAGCAGTACTTC	CASSLGLAVYEQYF
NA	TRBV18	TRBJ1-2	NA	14	TGTGCCAGCTCACCCGGCCAGGGTGCCTATGGCTACACCTTC	CASSPGQGAYGYTF
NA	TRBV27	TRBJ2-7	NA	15	TGTGCCAGCAGTTCCAGTCACAGGAGCTCCTACGAGCAGTACTTC	CASSSSHRSSYEQYF
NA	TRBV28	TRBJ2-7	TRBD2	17	TGTGCCAGCAGTTGCTTGGGACTAGCGGGAGACCCCTACGAGCAGTACTTC	CASSCLGLAGDPYEQYF
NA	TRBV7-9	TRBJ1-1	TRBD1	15	TGTGCCAGCAGCTTGACAGGGGGCGGGAACACTGAAGCTTTCTTT	CASSLTGGGNTEAFF
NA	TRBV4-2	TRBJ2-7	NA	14	TGTGCCAGCAGCCAAGACAACAGGGACCGGGCGCAGTACTTC	CASSQDNRDRAQYF
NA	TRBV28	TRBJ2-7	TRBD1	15	TGTGCCAGCTTTCATAGGGGACAGGGCACCCACGAGCAGTACTTC	CASFHRGQGTHEQYF
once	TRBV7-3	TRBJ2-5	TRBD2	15	TGTGCCAGCAGGGTATCGAAGCGGGAACAAGAGACCCAGTACTTC	CASRVSKREQETQYF
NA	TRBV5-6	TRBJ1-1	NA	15	TGTGCCAGCAGCTTGCGACAGGCCCATAACACTGAAGCTTTCTTT	CASSLRQAHNTEAFF
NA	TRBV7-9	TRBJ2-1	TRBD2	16	TGTGCCAGCAGCTTAGCGTGGCTAGCGGGAGGCGGTGAGCAGTTCTTC	CASSLAWLAGGGEQFF
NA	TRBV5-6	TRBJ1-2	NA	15	TGTGCCAGCAGCTCAAGAGCGGGGGAGAACTATGGCTACACCTTC	CASSSRAGENYGYTF
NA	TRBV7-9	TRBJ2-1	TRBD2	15	TGTGCCAGCAGCCATAGACTAGCGGGGGATGGTGAGCAGTTCTTC	CASSHRLAGDGEQFF
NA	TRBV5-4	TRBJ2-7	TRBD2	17	TGTGCCAGCAGCTTGGCCTGGACTAGCGGGAGGGCCGGCGAGCAGTACTTC	CASSLAWTSGRAGEQYF
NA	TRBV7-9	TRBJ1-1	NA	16	TGTGCCAGCAGCTGCACCCGCCCGGGTGAAGACACTGAAGCTTTCTTT	CASSCTRPGEDTEAFF
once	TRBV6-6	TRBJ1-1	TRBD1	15	TGTGCCAGCAGTAGGGACAGAATAATCAACACTGAAGCTTTCTTT	CASSRDRIINTEAFF
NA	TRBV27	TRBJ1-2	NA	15	TGTGCCAGCAGTTTAGGTCAGGGGCAGGACTATGGCTACACCTTC	CASSLGQGQDYGYTF
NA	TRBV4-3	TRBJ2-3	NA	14	TGCGCCAGCAGCCCGGGACTGCCGATCAATACGCAGTATTTT	CASSPGLPINTQYF
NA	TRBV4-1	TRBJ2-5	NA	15	TGCGCCAGCAGCCAAGTTGTCGAAGCTCAAGAGACCCAGTACTTC	CASSQVVEAQETQYF
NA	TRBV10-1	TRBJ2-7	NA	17	TGCGCCAGCAGTGAGAATTTCCAAGGAGCGGATCCCCACGAGCAGTACTTC	CASSENFQGADPHEQYF
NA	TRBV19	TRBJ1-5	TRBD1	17	TGTGCCAGTAGTCCAAGGACAGGGGGCAAAGGGAATCAGCCCCAGCATTTT	CASSPRTGGKGNQPQHF